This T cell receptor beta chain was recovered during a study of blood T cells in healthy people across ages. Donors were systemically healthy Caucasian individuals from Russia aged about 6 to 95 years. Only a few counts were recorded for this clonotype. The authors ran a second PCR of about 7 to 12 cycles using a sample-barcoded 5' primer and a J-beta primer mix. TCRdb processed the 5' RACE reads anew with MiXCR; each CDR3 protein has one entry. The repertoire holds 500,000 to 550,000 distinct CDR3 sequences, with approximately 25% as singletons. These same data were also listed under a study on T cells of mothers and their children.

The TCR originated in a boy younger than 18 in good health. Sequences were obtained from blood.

CDR3 nucleotide sequence: TGCAGTGCTAGAGGGGTGACTAGTGACTCCTACGAGCAGTACTTC. This encodes CSARGVTSDSYEQYF. The genes are TRBV20-1 and TRBJ2-7, with a tentative D call TRBD2 (6 bases). This CDR3 is 15 amino acids long. V lost 1 base to trimming and J lost 0 bases, with 13 bases between them. Germline loops: CDR1 DFQATT, CDR2 SNEGSKA (reference sequence).